One sample yielded the 2 T cell receptor beta chains listed below, sequenced in a study of blood T cell repertoires in COVID-19 (dated by TCRdb to 2019 to 2021). Receptor amplification or capture employed the immunoSEQ multiplex PCR assay. The table comes from immuneACCESS by way of TCRdb, which keeps in-frame sequences with V and J called. Part of the clones is missing from these tables; in studies checked, under half for an unresolved V gene and the rest for unknown reasons. The sample table lists 85,000 to 95,000 clones, approximately 88% of them with a count of one. The ten largest account for over 0.45% of the sample. Source material: peripheral blood. These receptors all come from a man aged 55 to 70 with acute or convalescent COVID-19.

V gene TRBV24-1 combines with J gene TRBJ2-3, with D possibly matching TRBD2 (5 bases). V lost 9 bases and J lost 6, with 24 bases in between. The germline V gene encodes CDR1 KGHDR and CDR2 SFDVKD. The CDR3 length is 16 residues. In nucleotides, the CDR3 is TGTGCCACCCCCCCACACGGGGTAAAGGTACGGGATACGCAGTATTTT. Its translation is CATPPHGVKVRDTQYF.

The chain couples TRBV27 to TRBJ2-7; 12 nucleotides agree with TRBD2. CDR1 MNHEY and CDR2 SMNVEV come from the germline V gene (reference sequence). The CDR3 consists of 15 residues. Trimming cost V 4 bases and J 5 bases; bases outside gene matches: 6. CDR3 DNA sequence: TGTGCCAGCAGTTCTCGACTAGCGGGAGTCCACGAGCAGTACTTC. Translating it yields CASSSRLAGVHEQYF.